This section outlines one TCR beta chain sequence together with its context. This entry is derived from a study of blood T cell repertoires in COVID-19. The overall study: COVID-19 samples from acute and convalescent phases originated in the United States, Italy and Spain. Sources were T cells, B-cell-depleted T cells, or PBMCs; the material itself was cDNA or gDNA.

Per the original methods: Amplifying reference gene primers gave estimates of nucleated cell counts. Sequencing used immunoSEQ multiplex PCR; TCRdb keeps in-frame clones, though not all of them. V, J and clone size reflect that table, while D and trimming were determined from the DNA. The sample contains approximately 260,000 clones, 70% to 90% of which appear only once. This CDR3 spans 11 amino acids. With 4 bases removed from V and 5 bases from J, the gap between germline ends came to 3 bases. The germline V gene has CDR1 LGHDT and CDR2 YNNKEL (reference sequence). V gene TRBV3-1 (or the pseudogene TRBV3-2) combines with J gene TRBJ2-1, with D unresolved. The specimen sequenced was peripheral blood. The TCR originated in a man between 60 and 75 years old who had recovered from COVID-19. For the CDR3, the DNA is TGTGCCAGCAGCCTAGACAATGAGCAGTTCTTC. The encoded protein is CASSLDNEQFF.